One and the same sample provided the 19 T cell receptor beta chains below, sequenced in a study of shared clonotypes between healthy human individuals. This table comes from immunoSEQ multiplex PCR, and its TCRdb copy is limited to in-frame clones, with some not included. This sample carries about 1.1 million clones, 70% to 85% of them seen once, and the ten largest clones take 0.7% to 0.95%. The sample comprised memory CD4+ T cells from PBMCs. Subset defined: CD45RA-negative fraction. These receptor sequences come from a man aged 18 to 35 in good health. Some clones in this sample may be carry-over from other donors' samples.

V is TRBV4-2 and J is TRBJ1-1, with D unresolved. The CDR3 spans 14 residues. The germline CDR1 and CDR2 sequences are LGHNA and YNFKEQ. Trimming removed 4 bases at V and 2 bases at J, with 11 bases between. CDR3 region: CASSPARGNTEAFF. CDR3 bases: TGTGCCAGCAGCCCCGCCCGGGGAAACACTGAAGCTTTCTTT.

The rearrangement uses TRBV9 and TRBJ2-7; D may correspond to TRBD1 or TRBD2 (5 bases each). Germline values: CDR1 SGDLS, CDR2 YYNGEE. V was shortened by 3 bases and J by 0 bases, with 10 bases between the two germline ends. The CDR3 covers 14 residues. The CDR3 nucleotides read TGTGCCAGCAGCGATCGGGACCGCTCCTACGAGCAGTACTTC. Residues: CASSDRDRSYEQYF.

The CDR3 coding sequence is TGCGCCAGCTATCATTCCGCTTTCACCGGGGAGCTGTTTTTT. Amino acid sequence: CASYHSAFTGELFF. The rearrangement links TRBV5-1 to TRBJ2-2; D is uncertain. CDR1 is SGHRS and CDR2 is YFSETQ in the germline V gene. The CDR3 consists of 14 residues. The ends were cut back, 7 bases at V and 4 bases at J, with 14 bases in the middle.

V and J are TRBV6-1 and TRBJ2-7; D remains ambiguous. Germline values: CDR1 MNHNS, CDR2 SASEGT. Trimming cost V 4 bases and J 0 bases, with 13 bases left between them. This CDR3 is built from 15 residues. In nucleotides, the CDR3 is TGTGCCAGCAGTGTGAGGCCAGTATCCTCCTACGAGCAGTACTTC. Protein product: CASSVRPVSSYEQYF.

The V call is TRBV27, the J call TRBJ1-1, with D perhaps TRBD1 (6 bases). V shed 6 bases and J shed 11 bases, with 19 bases lying between them. CDR3 length equals 13 residues. Germline CDR1 reads MNHEY; CDR2 reads SMNVEV (reference sequence). The CDR3 DNA sequence: TGTGCCAGCAGCACCCGGGGGGCCCTGGCGGCTTTCTTT. Residues: CASSTRGALAAFF.

The chain has TRBV4-2 and TRBJ1-4; perhaps TRBD1 as D (5 bases). The CDR3 consists of 12 residues. The ends were cut back, 6 bases at V and 8 bases at J, with 10 bases in the middle. The germline V gene has CDR1 LGHNA and CDR2 YNFKEQ. This chain's CDR3 is CASSHGGEKLFF. The CDR3 region has the DNA TGTGCCAGCAGTCATGGGGGGGAAAAACTGTTTTTT.

A few counts support this clone. The chain carries TRBV2 and TRBJ2-3; tentative D call: TRBD1 (5 bases). V lost 10 bases to trimming and J lost 0 bases, with 14 bases between them. The CDR3 totals 14 residues. Per the germline V gene, CDR1 is SNHLY and CDR2 is FYNNEI. CDR3 in amino acids: CATKGPSSTDTQYF. CDR3 coding DNA: TGTGCCACCAAGGGGCCCTCTAGCACAGATACGCAGTATTTT.

This clone has just a few counts. V gene TRBV14 combines with J gene TRBJ1-4; D is unclear. Germline loops: CDR1 SGHDN, CDR2 FVKESK. The V and J ends lost 0 bases and 8 bases respectively, with 10 bases between them. The CDR3 loop spans 14 amino acids. CDR3 region: CASSQEGRWEKLFF. CDR3 coding DNA: TGTGCCAGCAGCCAAGAGGGGAGGTGGGAAAAACTGTTTTTT.

The rearrangement joins TRBV21-1 to TRBJ2-7. TRBV21-1 is shown as a pseudogene. The length of the CDR3 is 13 residues. The CDR3 sequence is CASSTRPFYEQYF. The CDR3 DNA reads TGTGCCAGCAGCACTCGGCCATTCTACGAGCAGTACTTC.

Worth noting for this clone: Since a much larger clone is just one base distant, this may be a read error. This sample also contains other DNA sequences that code for the same CDR3. The CDR3 coding sequence is TGTGCCAGTAGTATAGGAACAGACTCTTTGGGCAACCAGCCCCAGCATTTT. Translated: CASSIGTDSLGNQPQHF. The chain couples TRBV19 to TRBJ1-5, with unresolved D. Germline V CDR1 and CDR2: LNHDA, SQIVND (reference sequence). CDR3 length: 17 residues.

This clone came up once. The chain carries TRBV4-1 and TRBJ1-4, with a weak D call TRBD1 (5 bases). This CDR3 region has 11 residues. V lost 1 base to trimming and J lost 11 bases, with 5 bases between them. Germline loops: CDR1 MGHRA, CDR2 YSYEKL. The CDR3 bases are TGCGCCAGCAGCCAAGGGGGGAAACTGTTTTTT. The encoded protein is CASSQGGKLFF.

This chain joins TRBV19 and TRBJ2-7, with 7 bases lining up with TRBD1. Germline CDR1 reads LNHDA; CDR2 reads SQIVND (reference sequence). V dropped 1 base and J dropped 2; count of bases not matched to a gene: 8. The CDR3 consists of 16 residues. The CDR3 is CASSIGGRGKAYEQYF. The CDR3 coding sequence is TGTGCCAGTAGTATAGGGGGCAGGGGGAAAGCCTACGAGCAGTACTTC.

The chain combines TRBV5-1 with TRBJ2-7, with D possibly being TRBD1 (5 bases). The ends were cut back, 0 bases at V and 5 bases at J, with 18 bases in the middle. Germline CDR1 and CDR2: SGHRS and YFSETQ. The CDR3 spans 16 residues. The CDR3 nucleotides are TGCGCCAGCAGCTTGGCCACGATTTGGCAGGGCGACGAGCAGTACTTC. Residues: CASSLATIWQGDEQYF. The whole variable domain, remainder taken from reference TRBV5-1 and TRBJ2-7, is KAGVTQTPRYLIKTRGQQVTLSCSPISGHRSVSWYQQTPGQGLQFLFEYFSETQRNKGNFPGRFSGRQFSNSRSEMNVSTLELGDSALYLCASSLATIWQGDEQYFGPGTRLTVT.

This clone was found a few times. The V call is TRBV30, the J call TRBJ1-1; weak D call: TRBD1 (5 bases). Between the trimmed V and J ends, which lost 3 bases and 4 bases, there was a span of 15 bases. This CDR3 comprises 14 residues. Germline CDR1 is GTSNPN and CDR2 is SVGIG (reference sequence). CDR3 in DNA: TGTGCCTGGAGGGTTCAGGGACGGGTCACTGAAGCTTTCTTT. Amino acid sequence: CAWRVQGRVTEAFF.

The chain combines TRBV6-1 with TRBJ1-4; D is undetermined. Trimming removed 6 bases from V and 3 bases from J, with 11 bases in between. The CDR3 is 14 amino acids. CDR1 is MNHNS, CDR2 SASEGT, per germline. For the CDR3, the DNA is TGTGCCAGCAGCTTAGGCTTAGCTAATGAAAAACTGTTTTTT. It is translated as CASSLGLANEKLFF.

The chain employs TRBV6-9 and TRBJ2-1, with 14 positions matching TRBD2. V dropped 4 bases and J dropped 2; count of bases not matched to a gene: 7. Germline V lookup: CDR1 MNHGY, CDR2 SVAAGI. This CDR3 region has 18 residues. Here the CDR3 DNA reads TGTGCCAGCAGTTTTCCCCGGACTAGCGGGAGGACCTACAATGAGCAGTTCTTC. Translation: CASSFPRTSGRTYNEQFF.

The rearrangement uses TRBV9 and TRBJ2-2; D is perhaps TRBD1 (5 bases). CDR1 SGDLS and CDR2 YYNGEE come from the germline V gene. V lost 2 bases and J lost 3, with 8 bases in between. This CDR3 is built from 14 residues. The CDR3 reads CASSVLGDTGELFF. CDR3 DNA sequence: TGTGCCAGCAGCGTCTTAGGGGACACCGGGGAGCTGTTTTTT. The variable domain in full, with the rest retrieved from reference TRBV9 and TRBJ2-2, is DSGVTQTPKHLITATGQRVTLRCSPRSGDLSVYWYQQSLDQGLQFLIQYYNGEERAKGNILERFSAQQFPDLHSELNLSSLELGDSALYFCASSVLGDTGELFFGEGSRLTVL.

Regarding this clone: The sample contains more than one DNA sequence encoding this CDR3. The chain is built from TRBV11-2 and TRBJ2-1; 8 bases match TRBD2. V shed 1 base, J shed 7 bases, and the junction held 0 bases outside the gene matches. CDR3 length: 13 residues. The germline V gene encodes CDR1 SGHAT and CDR2 FQNNGV. Here the CDR3 DNA reads TGTGCCAGCAGCTTAGGACTAGCGAATGAGCAGTTCTTC. This codes for CASSLGLANEQFF.

The rearrangement links TRBV10-3 to TRBJ1-1; 10 nucleotides match TRBD1. The CDR3 consists of 17 residues. The J segment lost 4 bases and the V segment lost 7 bases, leaving 15 bases of the junction unmatched. The germline CDR1 and CDR2 sequences are ENHRY and SYGVKD. The chain's CDR3 is CAINAGVGDRGVTEAFF. CDR3 sequence (DNA): TGTGCCATCAACGCCGGAGTGGGGGACAGGGGTGTCACTGAAGCTTTCTTT.